The clone carrying this T cell receptor (beta chain) was detected once. This table comes from immunoSEQ multiplex PCR, and its TCRdb copy is limited to in-frame clones, with some not included. The profile shows 70,000 to 85,000 clones, 91% of them singletons. This sample stems from a study of control samples from healthy donors and cancer patients. Germline CDR1 is SQVTM and CDR2 is ANQGSEA. The ends were cut back, 3 bases at V and 6 bases at J, with 8 bases in the middle. This CDR3 is built from 12 residues. This TCR was sampled from a man aged 50 to 60 in good health. The specimen sequenced was blood. The gene calls are TRBV29-1 and TRBJ2-2; weak D call: TRBD1 (6 bases). This CDR3 reads CSVERGSGELFF. The CDR3 DNA reads TGCAGCGTTGAGAGGGGGTCCGGGGAGCTGTTTTTT.